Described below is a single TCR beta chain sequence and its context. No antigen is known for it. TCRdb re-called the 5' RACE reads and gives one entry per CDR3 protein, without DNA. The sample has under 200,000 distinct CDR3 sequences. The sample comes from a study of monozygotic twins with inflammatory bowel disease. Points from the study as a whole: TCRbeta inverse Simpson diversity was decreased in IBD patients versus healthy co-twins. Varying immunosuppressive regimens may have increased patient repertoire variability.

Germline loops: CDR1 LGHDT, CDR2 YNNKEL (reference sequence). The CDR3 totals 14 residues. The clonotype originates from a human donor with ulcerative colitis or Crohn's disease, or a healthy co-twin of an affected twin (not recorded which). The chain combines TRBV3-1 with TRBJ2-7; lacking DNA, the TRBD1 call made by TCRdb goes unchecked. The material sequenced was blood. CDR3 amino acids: CASSQFRGDGEQYF.